These T cell receptor beta chains were read from a single sample in a study of blood T cell repertoires in COVID-19. Sequenced by immunoSEQ multiplex PCR; TCRdb stores in-frame clones only, minus some. The sample lists about 280,000 clones; 88% were seen once. The sequencing sample was made of PBMCs or T cells enriched from blood (not recorded which). The receptor source for this set is a woman aged 25 to 39 who had recovered from COVID-19. Each CDR3 is given with its conserved first and last residue. A D gene is named only where the DNA matches it firmly. Some rows have no size entry. The others give once, few or many, or a class for an expanded clone.

V gene: TRBV4-3; clone size: -; D gene: -; J gene: TRBJ2-2; CDR3 protein: CASSQDRGSGELFF; CDR3 DNA: TGCGCCAGCAGCCAAGATAGGGGTTCCGGGGAGCTGTTTTTT
V gene: TRBV28; clone size: -; D gene: -; J gene: TRBJ1-2; CDR3 protein: CASSLSPPNQGFYGYTF; CDR3 DNA: TGTGCCAGCAGTTTATCTCCCCCTAACCAGGGCTTCTATGGCTACACCTTC
V gene: TRBV2; clone size: -; D gene: -; J gene: TRBJ1-5; CDR3 protein: CASRAGQYSNQPQHF; CDR3 DNA: TGTGCCAGCAGAGCGGGTCAGTATAGCAATCAGCCCCAGCATTTT
V gene: TRBV7-9; clone size: -; D gene: -; J gene: TRBJ2-6; CDR3 protein: CASSPPSGANVLTF; CDR3 DNA: TGTGCCAGCAGCCCCCCCTCGGGGGCCAACGTCCTGACTTTC
V gene: TRBV5-6; clone size: -; D gene: -; J gene: TRBJ1-6; CDR3 protein: CASSLGRGNNWPLHF; CDR3 DNA: TGTGCCAGCAGCTTGGGCCGGGGTAATAATTGGCCCCTCCACTTT
V gene: TRBV11-2; clone size: -; D gene: -; J gene: TRBJ1-3; CDR3 protein: CASSSGTGNTIYF; CDR3 DNA: TGTGCCAGCAGTTCGGGGACTGGAAACACCATATATTTT
V gene: TRBV28; clone size: once; D gene: -; J gene: TRBJ2-7; CDR3 protein: CASSLRISPAGASYEQYF; CDR3 DNA: TGTGCCAGCAGTTTAAGGATCTCCCCGGCAGGGGCCTCCTACGAGCAGTACTTC
V gene: TRBV9; clone size: -; D gene: -; J gene: TRBJ1-6; CDR3 protein: CASSVGFDSPLHF; CDR3 DNA: TGTGCCAGCAGCGTAGGTTTCGATTCACCCCTCCACTTT
V gene: TRBV6-5; clone size: -; D gene: -; J gene: TRBJ1-1; CDR3 protein: CASSSRGSLNTEAFF; CDR3 DNA: TGTGCCAGCAGTTCCCGAGGATCACTGAACACTGAAGCTTTCTTT
V gene: TRBV27; clone size: -; D gene: -; J gene: TRBJ2-1; CDR3 protein: CASSLGGGAYNEQFF; CDR3 DNA: TGTGCCAGCAGTTTAGGAGGCGGGGCCTACAATGAGCAGTTCTTC
V gene: TRBV2; clone size: -; D gene: TRBD1; J gene: TRBJ1-6; CDR3 protein: CATTNLQGSGSPLHF; CDR3 DNA: TGTGCCACCACCAACCTACAGGGGAGCGGTTCACCCCTCCACTTT
V gene: TRBV27; clone size: -; D gene: TRBD1; J gene: TRBJ1-1; CDR3 protein: CASSFGAGGNTEAFF; CDR3 DNA: TGTGCCAGCAGTTTTGGTGCAGGGGGAAACACTGAAGCTTTCTTT
V gene: TRBV24-1; clone size: -; D gene: TRBD2; J gene: TRBJ2-1; CDR3 protein: CATSDFSGGAGNEQFF; CDR3 DNA: TGTGCCACCAGTGATTTTAGCGGGGGGGCAGGAAATGAGCAGTTCTTC
V gene: TRBV2; clone size: -; D gene: TRBD2; J gene: TRBJ2-5; CDR3 protein: CASSDPGLRETQYF; CDR3 DNA: TGTGCCAGCAGTGACCCGGGACTAAGAGAGACCCAGTACTTC
V gene: TRBV13; clone size: -; D gene: TRBD1; J gene: TRBJ2-7; CDR3 protein: CASTPGPGQADYEQYF; CDR3 DNA: TGTGCCAGCACCCCAGGACCGGGACAGGCCGACTACGAGCAGTACTTC
V gene: TRBV2; clone size: -; D gene: -; J gene: TRBJ2-3; CDR3 protein: CASSELWSTDTQYF; CDR3 DNA: TGTGCCAGCAGTGAACTATGGAGCACAGATACGCAGTATTTT
V gene: TRBV28; clone size: -; D gene: TRBD2; J gene: TRBJ2-3; CDR3 protein: CASKDQPAGGPTDTQYF; CDR3 DNA: TGTGCCAGCAAGGACCAACCAGCGGGAGGGCCCACAGATACGCAGTATTTT
V gene: TRBV5-1; clone size: -; D gene: -; J gene: TRBJ2-7; CDR3 protein: CASSLRTYYEQYF; CDR3 DNA: TGCGCCAGCAGCTTGCGGACATACTACGAGCAGTACTTC
V gene: TRBV5-1; clone size: once; D gene: -; J gene: TRBJ1-1; CDR3 protein: CASSLEGNEAFF; CDR3 DNA: TGCGCCAGCAGCTTAGAGGGAAATGAAGCTTTCTTT
V gene: TRBV5-1; clone size: -; D gene: -; J gene: TRBJ1-6; CDR3 protein: CASSLTGGTDSPLHF; CDR3 DNA: TGCGCCAGCAGCTTGACGGGAGGGACGGATTCACCCCTCCACTTT
V gene: TRBV6-2/TRBV6-3; clone size: -; D gene: -; J gene: TRBJ2-1; CDR3 protein: CASSYSMRRGYNEQFF; CDR3 DNA: TGTGCCAGCAGTTACTCGATGCGGAGAGGATACAATGAGCAGTTCTTC
V gene: TRBV19; clone size: -; D gene: -; J gene: TRBJ1-4; CDR3 protein: CGSGVLSEKLFF; CDR3 DNA: TGTGGGTCGGGTGTTTTATCCGAAAAACTGTTTTTT
V gene: TRBV6-6; clone size: -; D gene: -; J gene: TRBJ1-3; CDR3 protein: CASSYSTGSGNTIYF; CDR3 DNA: TGTGCCAGCAGTTACTCGACGGGTTCTGGAAACACCATATATTTT